This TCR beta chain comes out of a study of regulatory T cells in long-lasting Graves disease. Whole-study results and caveats: Persistent disease exhibited a predilection for TRBV28, TRBJ1-2 and TRBJ2-5. Newly diagnosed patients shared about a thousand public clonotypes; persistent patients shared around 2,500.

In this sample, this clonotype turned up many times. The antigen is unknown. Assembly of TCR beta libraries relied on iRepertoire HTBI primers together with Arm-PCR of CDR3 regions. TCRdb redid the calling of the multiplex PCR reads with MiXCR, one entry per CDR3 protein. The table records over 450,000 distinct CDR3 sequences, roughly 21% of them present only once. Specified time point: persistent/refractory GD, antithyroid drugs over 5 years with positive TRAb. From RNA extracted from PBMCs, the TCR library was made. Trimming left V 6 bases short and J 2 bases short, with 11 bases between. This CDR3 contains 14 residues. Germline assignment: CDR1 SNHLY and CDR2 FYNNEI.

This TCR came from a female donor with Graves disease. The J gene is TRBJ1-5, the V gene TRBV2; tentative D call: TRBD1 (6 bases). The source was peripheral blood mononuclear cells (PBMCs), collected when the disease was refractory, from a patient treated with antithyroid drugs. CDR3 in DNA: TGTGCCAGCAGGGAACAGGGTGGCAATCAGCCCCAGCATTTT. Its translation is CASREQGGNQPQHF.